Shown below are 2 T cell receptor beta chains from a single sample sequenced in a study of graft-versus-host responses after intestinal transplantation. Investigators treated the graft tissue so that it released intraepithelial and lamina propria lymphocytes. Profiled with immunoSEQ multiplex PCR; TCRdb holds only in-frame clones, not every one. The sample contains 13,000 or so clones, around 74% of which appear only once. The material sequenced was ileum tissue, taken 16 days after intestinal transplant. These receptors all stem from a human patient who received an intestinal transplant, so some T cells may come from the graft donor.

This clone is medium-sized (0.01 to 0.1%). The chain couples TRBV6-5 to TRBJ2-7; 8 nucleotides line up with TRBD1. The length of the CDR3 is 15 residues. V trimming: 2 bases; J trimming: 3 bases; junction bases outside the gene matches: 6. The germline V gene encodes CDR1 MNHEY and CDR2 SVGAGI. The CDR3 nucleotides are TGTGCCAGCAGTTACGTAGGGACAGGTGTCTACGAGCAGTACTTC. This translates into CASSYVGTGVYEQYF.

This clone was counted a few times. This sequence joins TRBV4-1 and TRBJ1-2; a possible D gene is TRBD1 (6 bases). Trimming took off 4 bases at V and 3 bases at J, with 18 bases between the two ends. Germline V gives CDR1 MGHRA, CDR2 YSYEKL. The CDR3 totals 16 residues. CDR3 region: CASSLSPRGAHYGYTF. The CDR3 DNA reads as TGCGCCAGCAGCCTCAGCCCCAGGGGCGCGCACTATGGCTACACCTTC.